This is a list of T cell receptor beta chains from one sample in a study of blood T cell repertoires in COVID-19. Measured with immunoSEQ multiplex PCR; TCRdb has only the in-frame clones, and not every one. In the table there are about 120,000 clones, more than 75% of which are singletons. The source material was peripheral blood. The receptors here all came from a woman between 50 and 59 years old with acute or convalescent COVID-19. Each CDR3 is given with its conserved first and last residue. A D gene is named only where the DNA matches it firmly. The size field is filled for only some rows; it gives once, few, many or a size class.

J gene: TRBJ1-1; clone size: few; D gene: .; V gene: TRBV10-1; CDR3 DNA: TGCGCCAGCAGGGCCCTGACAGGTAACTACACTGAAGCTTTCTTT; CDR3 protein: CASRALTGNYTEAFF
J gene: TRBJ1-2; clone size: .; D gene: .; V gene: TRBV7-9; CDR3 DNA: TGTGCCAGCAGTCTGGTGGGGCTCTATGGCTACACCTTC; CDR3 protein: CASSLVGLYGYTF
J gene: TRBJ1-2; clone size: .; D gene: .; V gene: TRBV7-3; CDR3 DNA: TGTGCCAGCAGCTTCGCCCTAGGGGATGGCTACACCTTC; CDR3 protein: CASSFALGDGYTF
J gene: TRBJ2-5; clone size: once; D gene: TRBD2; V gene: TRBV20-1; CDR3 DNA: TGCAGTGCTAGTGATGGACTAGCGGTCCAAGAGACCCAGTACTTC; CDR3 protein: CSASDGLAVQETQYF
J gene: TRBJ2-7; clone size: .; D gene: .; V gene: TRBV5-1; CDR3 DNA: TGCGCCAGCAGCTTGGGTCGCCCTGGGGAGGTCGAGCAGTACTTC; CDR3 protein: CASSLGRPGEVEQYF
J gene: TRBJ1-6; clone size: .; D gene: .; V gene: TRBV6-1; CDR3 DNA: TGTGCCAGCAACTCTTTGACAGGAGTGGGTTCACCCCTCCACTTT; CDR3 protein: CASNSLTGVGSPLHF
J gene: TRBJ2-5; clone size: .; D gene: .; V gene: TRBV30; CDR3 DNA: TGTGCCTGGAACAGGGCTGAAGAGACCCAGTACTTC; CDR3 protein: CAWNRAEETQYF
J gene: TRBJ2-5; clone size: .; D gene: TRBD2; V gene: TRBV27; CDR3 DNA: TGTGCCAGCAGTTCCCCTAGCGGGGGGGAAGAGACCCAGTACTTC; CDR3 protein: CASSSPSGGEETQYF
J gene: TRBJ2-7; clone size: .; D gene: TRBD1; V gene: TRBV30; CDR3 DNA: TGTGCCTGGAGAGTTGTGGGACAGGGGGTCGAGCAGTACTTC; CDR3 protein: CAWRVVGQGVEQYF
J gene: TRBJ1-4; clone size: .; D gene: .; V gene: TRBV6-2/TRBV6-3; CDR3 DNA: TGTGCCAGCAGCCCCACGAGAGGGATCGCAACTAATGAAAAACTGTTTTTT; CDR3 protein: CASSPTRGIATNEKLFF
J gene: TRBJ1-1; clone size: .; D gene: .; V gene: TRBV27; CDR3 DNA: TGTGCCAGCACTGACGGACACCCTGAGCGAGCTTTCTTT; CDR3 protein: CASTDGHPERAFF
J gene: TRBJ1-5; clone size: .; D gene: .; V gene: TRBV28; CDR3 DNA: TGTGCCAGCAGTTACAACCAGCCCCAGCATTTT; CDR3 protein: CASSYNQPQHF
J gene: TRBJ1-4; clone size: .; D gene: .; V gene: TRBV7-9; CDR3 DNA: TGTGCCAGCAGCCCCAAGACGGGGGGCACGTTATATGAAAAACTGTTTTTT; CDR3 protein: CASSPKTGGTLYEKLFF
J gene: TRBJ2-5; clone size: .; D gene: .; V gene: TRBV9; CDR3 DNA: TGTGCCAGCAGCGTAAAGCCCACGGGGGAAGAGACCCAGTACTTC; CDR3 protein: CASSVKPTGEETQYF
J gene: TRBJ2-7; clone size: .; D gene: TRBD1; V gene: TRBV13; CDR3 DNA: TGTGCCAGCAGCCCCTGGACAGGGGAAGGCGAGCAGTACTTC; CDR3 protein: CASSPWTGEGEQYF
J gene: TRBJ1-3; clone size: .; D gene: .; V gene: TRBV3-1/TRBV3-2; CDR3 DNA: TGTGCCAGCAGCCCCCATAGAGGGGGCTCTGGAAACACCATATATTTT; CDR3 protein: CASSPHRGGSGNTIYF
J gene: TRBJ2-7; clone size: .; D gene: .; V gene: TRBV27; CDR3 DNA: TGTGCCAGCCATCGCAGGGGGGACAGCTCCTACGAGCAGTACTTC; CDR3 protein: CASHRRGDSSYEQYF
J gene: TRBJ2-5; clone size: .; D gene: TRBD2; V gene: TRBV5-1; CDR3 DNA: TGCGCCAGCAGCTTCGGACTAGCGGGGGGACAAGAGACCCAGTACTTC; CDR3 protein: CASSFGLAGGQETQYF
J gene: TRBJ2-7; clone size: .; D gene: TRBD2; V gene: TRBV19; CDR3 DNA: TGTGCCAGTAGTCGGACTAGCGGCTCCTACGAGCAGTACTTC; CDR3 protein: CASSRTSGSYEQYF
J gene: TRBJ2-3; clone size: .; D gene: .; V gene: TRBV7-6; CDR3 DNA: TGTGCCAGCAGCTTAGCGGGAGATAGCACAGATACGCAGTATTTT; CDR3 protein: CASSLAGDSTDTQYF
J gene: TRBJ2-3; clone size: .; D gene: TRBD2; V gene: TRBV4-3; CDR3 DNA: TGCGCCAGCAGCCAAGGGGTAGCGGGAGGCACAGATACGCAGTATTTT; CDR3 protein: CASSQGVAGGTDTQYF
J gene: TRBJ2-3; clone size: .; D gene: TRBD2; V gene: TRBV18; CDR3 DNA: TGTGCCAGCTCACCACCGGGACTAGCCGTAGATACGCAGTATTTT; CDR3 protein: CASSPPGLAVDTQYF
J gene: TRBJ1-2; clone size: .; D gene: .; V gene: TRBV15; CDR3 DNA: TGTGCCACCAGCAGAGAACTAGTGGATGGCTACACCTTC; CDR3 protein: CATSRELVDGYTF
J gene: TRBJ1-2; clone size: once; D gene: .; V gene: TRBV6-5; CDR3 DNA: TGTGCCAGCAGTTACACCCAGGGTTTCCCTGGCTACACCTTC; CDR3 protein: CASSYTQGFPGYTF
J gene: TRBJ2-3; clone size: .; D gene: .; V gene: TRBV10-2; CDR3 DNA: TGCGCCAGCAGTGAGAGGGGCGGGATAGCAGATACGCAGTATTTT; CDR3 protein: CASSERGGIADTQYF
J gene: TRBJ1-2; clone size: .; D gene: .; V gene: TRBV6-1; CDR3 DNA: TGTGCCAGCAGTGAAGTGCAGGGATACTATGGCTACACCTTC; CDR3 protein: CASSEVQGYYGYTF